Listed below are T cell receptor beta chains from one sample, sequenced in a study of blood T cell repertoires in COVID-19. Sequencing was performed with immunoSEQ multiplex PCR; in TCRdb, only in-frame clones are kept and a portion is missing. The repertoire holds about 250,000 clones, approximately 90% seen once, with 0.95% to 1% in the top ten. Sequencing was done on a sample of peripheral blood. The receptors stem from a woman aged 35 to 49 who had recovered from COVID-19. Both conserved end residues are part of each CDR3. A D gene is named only where the DNA matches it firmly. Expanded clones are given a class, and other clones once, few, many or no size at all.

TRBV6-5	NA	NA	TRBJ2-3	TGTGCCAGCAGCCCACGGTTCTGGTCAGATACGCAGTATTTT	CASSPRFWSDTQYF
TRBV19	NA	NA	TRBJ1-2	TGTGCCAGTAGTATTTCCGAGGCTAACTATGGCTACACCTTC	CASSISEANYGYTF
TRBV5-4	NA	NA	TRBJ2-2	TGTGCCAGCAGCTTGGGGCTCCAGAACACCGGGGAGCTGTTTTTT	CASSLGLQNTGELFF
TRBV3-1/TRBV3-2	TRBD2	once	TRBJ2-2	TGTGCCAGCAGCCAGCGCCCCTTGGGGGGGTACGGGGAGCTGTTTTTT	CASSQRPLGGYGELFF
TRBV3-1/TRBV3-2	NA	NA	TRBJ1-3	TGTGCCAGCAGCCCCCGACTCTCTGGAAACACCATATATTTT	CASSPRLSGNTIYF
TRBV6-1	TRBD2	NA	TRBJ2-3	TGTGCCAGCAGTGGACTCGGCGCTAGCGGGAGCACAGATACGCAGTATTTT	CASSGLGASGSTDTQYF
TRBV5-4	TRBD2	NA	TRBJ2-7	TGTGCCAGCAGCCCGACTAGCGTGAGTGCCTACGAGCAGTACTTC	CASSPTSVSAYEQYF
TRBV19	TRBD2	NA	TRBJ2-2	TGTGCCAGTAGTCCCAAGGGACTAGCGGGAGTTACCGGGGAGCTGTTTTTT	CASSPKGLAGVTGELFF
TRBV6-5	TRBD1	NA	TRBJ1-4	TGTGCCAGCAGGCCGGGACAGAATAATGAAAAACTGTTTTTT	CASRPGQNNEKLFF
TRBV20-1	NA	once	TRBJ1-2	TGCAGTGCTAGAGACAATGGCTACACCTTC	CSARDNGYTF
TRBV5-8	NA	NA	TRBJ1-5	TGTGCCAGCAGCTTGGGGGGGGGCAGGAATCAGCCCCAGCATTTT	CASSLGGGRNQPQHF
TRBV5-1	NA	NA	TRBJ1-1	TGCGCCAGCAGCTTGGTGCAGGGGTTAGTCTCTGAAGCTTTCTTT	CASSLVQGLVSEAFF
TRBV28	NA	NA	TRBJ1-4	TGTGCCAGCAGTGGGGCCAGGCTTGAAAAACTGTTTTTT	CASSGARLEKLFF
TRBV29-1	NA	NA	TRBJ1-2	TGCAGCGTTGTGGGGGGGCGCGACTATGGCTACACCTTC	CSVVGGRDYGYTF
TRBV6-5	NA	NA	TRBJ1-4	TGTGCCAGCCACTCCTCAACTAATGAAAAACTGTTTTTT	CASHSSTNEKLFF
TRBV5-1	NA	NA	TRBJ2-1	TGCGCCAGCAGCTTTCAACGGGTGGGTCCGGCCTACAATGAGCAGTTCTTC	CASSFQRVGPAYNEQFF
TRBV19	TRBD1	NA	TRBJ1-5	TGTGCCAGTACCGAGACAGGGAGGCGCAATCAGCCCCAGCATTTT	CASTETGRRNQPQHF
TRBV7-2	TRBD1	NA	TRBJ1-2	TGTGCCAGCAGCCCCACCCCGGACAGGAAAAACTATGGCTACACCTTC	CASSPTPDRKNYGYTF
TRBV6-5	NA	NA	TRBJ1-5	TGTGCCAGCAGCCACAGGGATGGGGGTCAGCCCCAGCATTTT	CASSHRDGGQPQHF
TRBV30	NA	NA	TRBJ1-4	TGTGCCTGGGGACATAATGAAAAACTGTTTTTT	CAWGHNEKLFF
TRBV7-9	NA	NA	TRBJ2-5	TGTGCCAGCAGCTTAGCCTGGCGCGGCTCTAATCAAGAGACCCAGTACTTC	CASSLAWRGSNQETQYF
TRBV29-1	TRBD1	NA	TRBJ1-4	TGCAGCGCTGGGGGGACAGCGTCCTATGCAACTAATGAAAAACTGTTTTTT	CSAGGTASYATNEKLFF
TRBV12-5	TRBD2	NA	TRBJ2-5	TGTGCTAGTGGTTTTGTGCTAGCGGGGAAAGAGACCCAGTACTTC	CASGFVLAGKETQYF
TRBV19	TRBD1	NA	TRBJ1-2	TGTGCCAGTAGTCTCCTGGGGACAGGGGGCCGGGGCTACACCTTC	CASSLLGTGGRGYTF
TRBV7-9	NA	NA	TRBJ1-1	TGTGCCAGCAGCTTAGCCCCTGAGGCTTTCTTT	CASSLAPEAFF
TRBV10-3	NA	NA	TRBJ2-1	TGTGCCATCGGGCAGAACAATGAGCAGTTCTTC	CAIGQNNEQFF
TRBV18	NA	NA	TRBJ1-5	TGTGCCAGCTCACCCCCGGGTCAGCCCCAGCATTTT	CASSPPGQPQHF
TRBV9	NA	NA	TRBJ1-2	TGTGCCACGGGGAGTACTCCCTTGGCCTTC	CATGSTPLAF
TRBV11-3	TRBD1	NA	TRBJ2-5	TGTGCCAGCAGCCGGACGGGACAGGAAGAGACCCAGTACTTC	CASSRTGQEETQYF
TRBV14	NA	NA	TRBJ2-1	TGTGCCAGCAGCCAAGGAGGGGGATTTCGCTACAATGAGCAGTTCTTC	CASSQGGGFRYNEQFF
TRBV2	NA	NA	TRBJ1-1	TGTGCCAGCAGTGCGGAGACGAACACTGAAGCTTTCTTT	CASSAETNTEAFF
TRBV29-1	NA	once	TRBJ2-1	TGCAGCGTTGAATCCGGAAAACCTCGCCAGGGCAGTGAGCAGTTCTTC	CSVESGKPRQGSEQFF